This is a list of T cell receptor beta chains from one sample in a study of PD-L1 blockade in urothelial cancer. The repertoire was sequenced with immunoSEQ multiplex PCR; TCRdb's copy has only in-frame clones and lacks some. The data hold around 40,000 clones, with about 89% observed a single time. Sequencing used PBMCs, obtained around atezolizumab (anti-PD-L1) treatment. All receptors derive from a man aged 55 to 69 with urothelial cancer. Both conserved end residues are part of each CDR3. The D gene is left open where the match is weak. Expanded clones are given a class, and other clones once, few, many or no size at all.

v_call	clone_size	d_call	j_call	cdr3_nt	cdr3_aa
TRBV29-1	-	TRBD2	TRBJ2-7	TGCAGCGTCCGCCTTCTTAGCGGGGGCTTCGGCGAGCAGTACTTC	CSVRLLSGGFGEQYF
TRBV25-1	-	TRBD1	TRBJ2-2	TGTGCCAGCACCACGCGGGGACAGGGTAATACCGGGGAGCTGTTTTTT	CASTTRGQGNTGELFF
TRBV5-4	once	TRBD2	TRBJ2-7	TGTGCCAGCAGTTCACTAGCGGGGGGACCGCCCTACGAGCAGTACTTC	CASSSLAGGPPYEQYF
TRBV5-4	-	-	TRBJ1-2	TGTGCCAGCAGGTTTGAGGGACATCAAAACTATGGCTACACCTTC	CASRFEGHQNYGYTF
TRBV4-3	-	TRBD2	TRBJ2-1	TGCGCCAGCAGCCAACGACTAGCGGGGGTCAGAAATGAGCAGTTCTTC	CASSQRLAGVRNEQFF
TRBV4-1	-	-	TRBJ2-2	TGCGCCAGCAGCCATAGAAGTCGACACCCGGCCGGGGAGCTGTTTTTT	CASSHRSRHPAGELFF
TRBV4-1	-	TRBD1	TRBJ1-1	TGCGCCAGCAGCCAGGTAGCCGGGACAGCGAACACTGAAGCTTTCTTT	CASSQVAGTANTEAFF
TRBV30	-	TRBD1	TRBJ1-1	TGTGCCTGGAGTCCAGGCAGGGGGCTCGCTGAAGCTTTCTTT	CAWSPGRGLAEAFF
TRBV13	-	TRBD2	TRBJ2-3	TGTGCCAGCAGTATAGCGGGGGCGGGCGCAGATACGCAGTATTTT	CASSIAGAGADTQYF
TRBV2	-	TRBD1	TRBJ2-1	TGTGCCAGCAGTGAAGAAAGGTCTATTGACAGGGGGGAGCAGTTCTTC	CASSEERSIDRGEQFF
TRBV2	-	-	TRBJ2-5	TGTGCCAGCACCCGAAGGAGTAGAGGAGAGACCCAGTACTTC	CASTRRSRGETQYF
TRBV27	-	-	TRBJ2-3	TGTGCCAGCAGTTTACAGCGGGTCACAGATACGCAGTATTTT	CASSLQRVTDTQYF
TRBV10-2	-	TRBD2	TRBJ2-7	TGCGCCAGCAGTTTGACTAGCGGGGACTCCTACGAGCAGTACTTC	CASSLTSGDSYEQYF
TRBV7-6	-	-	TRBJ1-5	TGTGCCAGCAGCTTTCTTAATCAGCCCCAGCATTTT	CASSFLNQPQHF
TRBV11-3	-	-	TRBJ2-5	TGTGCCACCGCACGCGGCGAGACCCAGTACTTC	CATARGETQYF
TRBV10-3	-	-	TRBJ1-1	TGTGCCATCAGTGAGTCGAACGCGGCCTTGAACACTGAAGCTTTCTTT	CAISESNAALNTEAFF
TRBV7-2	-	TRBD1	TRBJ1-2	TGTGCCAGCAGCTTAGGGGCCGGGACAGACTATGGCTACACCTTC	CASSLGAGTDYGYTF
TRBV29-1	-	-	TRBJ1-1	TGCAGCGTTGCGAGCACTGAAGCTTTCTTT	CSVASTEAFF
TRBV6-1	-	TRBD1	TRBJ2-1	TGTGCCGGGACAGGGGGGAGGGGATGGTCTGAGCAGTTCTTC	CAGTGGRGWSEQFF
TRBV5-1	few	-	TRBJ1-5	TGCGCCAGCAGCTTGGCCGGGACTTCCTATCAGCCCCAGCATTTT	CASSLAGTSYQPQHF
TRBV6-1	-	-	TRBJ1-2	TGTGCCAGCAGTGAAGAGTTAGGGGCGAACTATGGCTACACCTTC	CASSEELGANYGYTF
TRBV9	-	-	TRBJ2-7	TGTGCCAGCAGCGTAACAACAGCCGATGAACCCTACGAGCAGTACTTC	CASSVTTADEPYEQYF
TRBV29-1	-	-	TRBJ2-7	TGCAGCGTTGAAGCAGACGACAGCGAGTCCTACGAGCAGTACTTC	CSVEADDSESYEQYF
TRBV4-3	-	-	TRBJ2-3	TGCGCCAGCAGCCAAGATTTGCCCGAGGCTAGCACAGATACGCAGTATTTT	CASSQDLPEASTDTQYF
TRBV5-4	-	-	TRBJ1-4	TGTGCCAGCAGCTTGGGATCCGGAGTTAGAAATGAAAAACTGTTTTTT	CASSLGSGVRNEKLFF
TRBV5-1	-	TRBD2	TRBJ2-5	TGCGCCAGCACGTTGACTAGCGGGAGAAAAGAGACCCAGTACTTC	CASTLTSGRKETQYF
TRBV12-5	few	-	TRBJ1-1	TGTGCTAGTGGAATGTGGGGGGTAGAAGCTTTCTTT	CASGMWGVEAFF
TRBV4-1	once	TRBD2	TRBJ2-4	TGCGCCAGCAGCCAAGATATTACTAGCGGGAGAAACATTCAGTACTTC	CASSQDITSGRNIQYF
TRBV27	-	TRBD1	TRBJ2-7	TGTGCCAGCAGTCCACACCGGGGAACAGGGGGGTACAGCTCCTACGAGCAGTACTTC	CASSPHRGTGGYSSYEQYF
TRBV7-2	-	TRBD1	TRBJ2-3	TGTGCCAGCAGCTTAGGGACAGGGGGCCTCACAGATACGCAGTATTTT	CASSLGTGGLTDTQYF
TRBV6-6	-	-	TRBJ2-3	TGTGCCAGCAGGGACAGCGACACAGATACGCAGTATTTT	CASRDSDTDTQYF
TRBV27	-	-	TRBJ2-1	TGTGCCAGCAGTTTCCGGGTGGGTAGCTCCTACAATGAGCAGTTCTTC	CASSFRVGSSYNEQFF
TRBV9	-	-	TRBJ2-1	TGTGCCAGCAGCGCCACAGGGTCTTCGAATGAGCAGTTCTTC	CASSATGSSNEQFF
TRBV6-5	-	-	TRBJ2-7	TGTGCCAGCAGTCCGGGGTTGGGGTCCTACGAGCAGTACTTC	CASSPGLGSYEQYF
TRBV2	-	-	TRBJ1-4	TGTGCCAGCAGTGAAAAGGGATTAGAGGGTGAAAAACTGTTTTTT	CASSEKGLEGEKLFF
TRBV6-5	once	TRBD2	TRBJ2-1	TGTGCCAGCAGCATGGGACTAGCGGTCTACAATGAGCAGTTCTTC	CASSMGLAVYNEQFF
TRBV7-2	-	TRBD1	TRBJ2-3	TGTGCCAGCAGCCCTGACAGGGGATTCCTGCCACAAGATACGCAGTATTTT	CASSPDRGFLPQDTQYF
TRBV2	-	TRBD2	TRBJ2-1	TGTGCCAGTAGGGGCCTACCAGCGGGGGGTTCCCTCAATGAGCAGTTCTTC	CASRGLPAGGSLNEQFF
TRBV7-8	-	-	TRBJ2-1	TGTGCCAGCAGCTTAGCGTGGGGCAGGGTAAGTGAGCAGTTCTTC	CASSLAWGRVSEQFF
TRBV6-5	few	TRBD2	TRBJ2-1	TGTGCCAGCAGTTACACTAGCGGGAGCTCTTACAATGAGCAGTTCTTC	CASSYTSGSSYNEQFF